The subject of this entry is one TCR beta chain. The CDR3 sequence is 15 residues long. V was clipped by 4 bases and J by 4 bases, with 14 bases between them. Uncontrolled infection, other autoimmune disease, pregnancy or lactation disqualified patients from enrolment. PBMCs came from less than 11 ml fresh peripheral blood. RNA transcripts yielded amplified TCR beta CDR3 regions. An initial round of RT-PCR targeting the TCR CDR3 relied on the HTBI primer set. TCRdb re-called the multiplex PCR reads with MiXCR, one entry per CDR3 protein. The sample has approximately 530,000 distinct CDR3 sequences, over 15% seen once; the top ten hold 15% to 20%. This specimen belongs to a study of T cells in Graves' hyperthyroidism and ophthalmopathy.

This clonotype was sampled from a woman under 30 with Graves' hyperthyroidism. This chain uses TRBV12-3 or TRBV12-4 with TRBJ1-5; weak D call: TRBD1 (6 bases). Sample: blood. The CDR3 sequence: CASSSGVLGNQPQHF. In DNA form, the CDR3 reads TGTGCCAGCAGTTCAGGGGTACTGGGAAATCAGCCCCAGCATTTT.